A single sample gave rise to the 2 T cell receptor beta chains below, sequenced in a study of blood T cell repertoires in COVID-19. TCRdb's table, derived via immunoSEQ multiplex PCR, lists solely in-frame clones and lacks some. The data hold 140,000 to 150,000 clones, with 84% observed a single time. Material: peripheral blood. The receptors come from a man in his fifties or sixties with active or convalescent COVID-19.

J is TRBJ2-3 and V is TRBV6-2 or TRBV6-3, with 8 nucleotides matching TRBD2. Germline trimming cut 2 bases from V and 1 base from J; bases unmatched to any gene: 5. The germline V gene encodes CDR1 MNHEY and CDR2 SVGEGT. The CDR3 runs 16 residues. The CDR3 DNA follows: TGTGCCAGCAGTTACAGCCGGGGGGGCCGCACAGATACGCAGTATTTT. Encoded protein: CASSYSRGGRTDTQYF.

This clone has only one observation. The chain combines TRBV5-6 with TRBJ2-3; 10 nucleotides agree with TRBD2. This CDR3 contains 16 residues. Trimming removed 4 bases from V and 5 bases from J; junction bases left unmatched: 10. CDR1 is SGHDT and CDR2 is YYEEEE in the germline V gene. The CDR3 DNA sequence: TGTGCCAGCAGCCAAATTAGCGGGAGGCTGGGAGATACGCAGTATTTT. It specifies CASSQISGRLGDTQYF.